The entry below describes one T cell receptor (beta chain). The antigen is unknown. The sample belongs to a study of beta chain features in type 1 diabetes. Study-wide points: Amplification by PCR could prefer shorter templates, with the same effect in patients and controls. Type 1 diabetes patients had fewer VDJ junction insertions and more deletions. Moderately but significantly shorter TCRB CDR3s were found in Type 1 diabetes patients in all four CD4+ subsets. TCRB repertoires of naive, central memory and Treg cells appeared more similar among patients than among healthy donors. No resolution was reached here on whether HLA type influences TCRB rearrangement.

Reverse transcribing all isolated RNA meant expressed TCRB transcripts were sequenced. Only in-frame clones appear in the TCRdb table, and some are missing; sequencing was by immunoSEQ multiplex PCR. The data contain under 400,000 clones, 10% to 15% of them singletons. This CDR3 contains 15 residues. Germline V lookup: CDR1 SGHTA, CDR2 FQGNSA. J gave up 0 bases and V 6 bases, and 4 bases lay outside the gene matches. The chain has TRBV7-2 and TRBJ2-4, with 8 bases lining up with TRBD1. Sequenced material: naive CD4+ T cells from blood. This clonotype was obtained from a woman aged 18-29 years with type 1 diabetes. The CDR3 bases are TGTGCCAGCAGTTTGACAGGGGTAGCCAAAAACATTCAGTACTTC. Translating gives CASSLTGVAKNIQYF.